These T cell receptor beta chains were read from a single sample in a study of blood T cells in healthy people across ages. TCRdb reprocessed the 5' RACE reads with MiXCR, giving one entry per CDR3 protein. The top ten clones hold roughly 20% of a sample with fewer than 900,000 distinct CDR3 sequences, roughly 47% of them seen once. The source material was blood. The origin of the receptors is a woman aged 55-75 years in good health. The CDR3 runs from the conserved cysteine through the conserved F or W. The D gene is left open where the match is weak. Clone size is not always given. Where it is, it says once, few, many or a class for expanded clones.

J gene: TRBJ2-1; clone size: NA; D gene: TRBD2; V gene: TRBV7-9; CDR3 DNA: TGTGCCAGCAACCCTCGGGGGGAGGGGAATGAGCAGTTCTTC; CDR3 protein: CASNPRGEGNEQFF
J gene: TRBJ2-7; clone size: NA; D gene: NA; V gene: TRBV7-6; CDR3 DNA: TGTGCCAGCAGCTTAATGGACGGAAAGTACGAGCAGTACTTC; CDR3 protein: CASSLMDGKYEQYF
J gene: TRBJ2-1; clone size: NA; D gene: TRBD2; V gene: TRBV7-3; CDR3 DNA: TGTGCCAGCAGCGACGGGGGGGCCTCCTACAATGAGCAGTTCTTC; CDR3 protein: CASSDGGASYNEQFF
J gene: TRBJ2-7; clone size: few; D gene: TRBD1; V gene: TRBV28; CDR3 DNA: TGTGCCAGCGGCCGTCCGGGACAGGGGGTCCGCGAGCAGTACTTC; CDR3 protein: CASGRPGQGVREQYF
J gene: TRBJ2-7; clone size: NA; D gene: NA; V gene: TRBV7-9; CDR3 DNA: TGTGCCAGCAGCACCGACCGGGTCAACTCCTACGAGCGGTACTTC; CDR3 protein: CASSTDRVNSYERYF
J gene: TRBJ2-5; clone size: many; D gene: NA; V gene: TRBV29-1; CDR3 DNA: TGCAGCGTTGCCGGCAGCGGTCAAGAGACCCAGTACTTC; CDR3 protein: CSVAGSGQETQYF
J gene: TRBJ1-2; clone size: NA; D gene: NA; V gene: TRBV27; CDR3 DNA: TGTGCCAGCAGTTTAGGCCCTTCCTATGGCTACACCTTC; CDR3 protein: CASSLGPSYGYTF
J gene: TRBJ2-7; clone size: many; D gene: NA; V gene: TRBV29-1; CDR3 DNA: TGCAGCGGACGGACAGAACTTTACGAGCAGTACTTC; CDR3 protein: CSGRTELYEQYF
J gene: TRBJ2-7; clone size: once; D gene: NA; V gene: TRBV7-3; CDR3 DNA: TGTGCCAGCAGCTTAGGAGCGGGTGACTCCTACGAGCAGTACTTC; CDR3 protein: CASSLGAGDSYEQYF
J gene: TRBJ2-7; clone size: NA; D gene: NA; V gene: TRBV7-9; CDR3 DNA: TGTGCCAGCAGCCGTCCCATCAGCGGCATATACGAGCAGTACTTC; CDR3 protein: CASSRPISGIYEQYF
J gene: TRBJ2-1; clone size: many; D gene: NA; V gene: TRBV29-1; CDR3 DNA: TGCAGCGCAGGAGGGAGCTCCTACAATGAGCAGTTCTTC; CDR3 protein: CSAGGSSYNEQFF
J gene: TRBJ2-5; clone size: NA; D gene: TRBD2; V gene: TRBV4-1; CDR3 DNA: TGCGCCGGCAGCCAAGATGCGGGGGAAGAGACCCAGTACTTC; CDR3 protein: CAGSQDAGEETQYF
J gene: TRBJ1-1; clone size: NA; D gene: NA; V gene: TRBV18; CDR3 DNA: TGTGCCAGCTCACCTGGCCGGGAAAACACTGAAGCTTTCTTT; CDR3 protein: CASSPGRENTEAFF
J gene: TRBJ2-3; clone size: NA; D gene: TRBD2; V gene: TRBV10-3; CDR3 DNA: TGTGCCATCAGTGAGGGGCGGGGGGGCCCAGATACGCAGTATTTT; CDR3 protein: CAISEGRGGPDTQYF
J gene: TRBJ2-5; clone size: few; D gene: TRBD1; V gene: TRBV12-3/TRBV12-4; CDR3 DNA: TGTGCCAGCAGTCCCGGGACAGCCCGTAGGACCCAGTACTTC; CDR3 protein: CASSPGTARRTQYF
J gene: TRBJ1-2; clone size: NA; D gene: NA; V gene: TRBV20-1; CDR3 DNA: TGCAGTGCTAGAGGTGGGCCGGGACGGGCCTTAGTTGGCTACACCTTC; CDR3 protein: CSARGGPGRALVGYTF
J gene: TRBJ1-5; clone size: NA; D gene: NA; V gene: TRBV20-1; CDR3 DNA: TGCGGTGCTAGAGAAAGGGAAGGTCAGCCCCAGCATTTT; CDR3 protein: CGAREREGQPQHF
J gene: TRBJ1-5; clone size: NA; D gene: NA; V gene: TRBV20-1; CDR3 DNA: TGCAGTGCTAGAGATGTGAGACAACCGTCGAGCAATCAGCCCCAGCATTTT; CDR3 protein: CSARDVRQPSSNQPQHF
J gene: TRBJ1-5; clone size: NA; D gene: NA; V gene: TRBV12-3/TRBV12-4; CDR3 DNA: TGTGCCAGCAGTACAGCCTATAGCAATCAGCCCCAGCATTTT; CDR3 protein: CASSTAYSNQPQHF
J gene: TRBJ1-2; clone size: NA; D gene: NA; V gene: TRBV4-3; CDR3 DNA: TGCGCCAGCAGCCAAGAGGAACAGAGGGGTGGCTACACCTTC; CDR3 protein: CASSQEEQRGGYTF
J gene: TRBJ2-3; clone size: few; D gene: TRBD2; V gene: TRBV7-2; CDR3 DNA: TGTGCCAGCAGCCATAATAGCGGGGGGAGAGATACGCAGTATTTT; CDR3 protein: CASSHNSGGRDTQYF
J gene: TRBJ2-7; clone size: many; D gene: NA; V gene: TRBV7-2; CDR3 DNA: TGTGCCAGCAGCTTAATCGGCAGGCCGGCCGCCTACGAGCAGTACTTC; CDR3 protein: CASSLIGRPAAYEQYF
J gene: TRBJ2-1; clone size: many; D gene: TRBD2; V gene: TRBV3-1; CDR3 DNA: TGTGCCAGCAGCCAAGTTAAGGCGGGAGGCAACAATGAGCAGTTCTTC; CDR3 protein: CASSQVKAGGNNEQFF
J gene: TRBJ1-1; clone size: NA; D gene: NA; V gene: TRBV20-1; CDR3 DNA: TGCAGTGCTAGAGATCTCGGCACTGAAGCTTTCTTT; CDR3 protein: CSARDLGTEAFF
J gene: TRBJ2-7; clone size: NA; D gene: TRBD1; V gene: TRBV2; CDR3 DNA: TGTGCCAGCAGTGAAAAGGACAGGTATCAGTACTTC; CDR3 protein: CASSEKDRYQYF
J gene: TRBJ1-2; clone size: NA; D gene: NA; V gene: TRBV30; CDR3 DNA: TGTGCCTGGAGATTTAGGGGAGGAGGAAACTATGGCTACACCTTC; CDR3 protein: CAWRFRGGGNYGYTF
J gene: TRBJ2-5; clone size: NA; D gene: TRBD2; V gene: TRBV6-2/TRBV6-3; CDR3 DNA: TGTGCCAGCAGTTACGGGTCGGGAGGGACCCCAACCCAAGAGACCCAGTACTTC; CDR3 protein: CASSYGSGGTPTQETQYF
J gene: TRBJ1-2; clone size: few; D gene: NA; V gene: TRBV6-1; CDR3 DNA: TGTGCCAGCAGTGATAATGGGGGCTATGGCTACACCTTC; CDR3 protein: CASSDNGGYGYTF
J gene: TRBJ1-6; clone size: few; D gene: TRBD1; V gene: TRBV27; CDR3 DNA: TGTGCCAGCAGTTTCGTCCGGGACAGGGCTTCACCCCTCCACTTT; CDR3 protein: CASSFVRDRASPLHF
J gene: TRBJ2-1; clone size: few; D gene: NA; V gene: TRBV20-1; CDR3 DNA: TGCAGTGCTAACCATTACAATGAGCAGTTCTTC; CDR3 protein: CSANHYNEQFF
J gene: TRBJ2-7; clone size: NA; D gene: NA; V gene: TRBV29-1; CDR3 DNA: TGCAGCGTTGATGAGGGGCTTAGGAACGAGCAGTACTTC; CDR3 protein: CSVDEGLRNEQYF
J gene: TRBJ2-5; clone size: NA; D gene: NA; V gene: TRBV12-3/TRBV12-4; CDR3 DNA: TGTGCCAGCAGTTTAATGGGGAAAGAGACCCAGTACTTC; CDR3 protein: CASSLMGKETQYF
J gene: TRBJ2-1; clone size: NA; D gene: NA; V gene: TRBV5-1; CDR3 DNA: TGCGCCAGCAGCTTGTCAGGGGATGAGTACAATGAGCAGTTCTTC; CDR3 protein: CASSLSGDEYNEQFF
J gene: TRBJ1-5; clone size: NA; D gene: NA; V gene: TRBV7-9; CDR3 DNA: TGTGCCAGCAGCCCGGCCGGGACGGCGGACAATCAGCCCCAGCATTTT; CDR3 protein: CASSPAGTADNQPQHF
J gene: TRBJ2-5; clone size: NA; D gene: TRBD1; V gene: TRBV29-1; CDR3 DNA: TGCAGCGTTGAAGATCGGTGGGACAGGGGGCACGAGACCCAGTACTTC; CDR3 protein: CSVEDRWDRGHETQYF
J gene: TRBJ2-3; clone size: few; D gene: TRBD1; V gene: TRBV5-1; CDR3 DNA: TGCGCCAGCAGCAACAGGGGGAACCCAGATACGCAGTATTTT; CDR3 protein: CASSNRGNPDTQYF
J gene: TRBJ2-3; clone size: once; D gene: NA; V gene: TRBV2; CDR3 DNA: TGTGCCAGCAGTCGGGACGGATCTAGCACAGATACGCAGTATTTT; CDR3 protein: CASSRDGSSTDTQYF
J gene: TRBJ2-7; clone size: few; D gene: NA; V gene: TRBV20-1; CDR3 DNA: TGCAGTGCTAGCGGGGTCGACGAGCAGTACTTC; CDR3 protein: CSASGVDEQYF
J gene: TRBJ1-2; clone size: NA; D gene: NA; V gene: TRBV6-2/TRBV6-3; CDR3 DNA: TGTGCCAGCACCCAGGGACTGGGAGGCTACACCTTC; CDR3 protein: CASTQGLGGYTF
J gene: TRBJ2-5; clone size: NA; D gene: TRBD1; V gene: TRBV11-2; CDR3 DNA: TGTGCCAGCAGCTTCAAGTGGGGGCTGAGACAGGGGGGTGAAGAGACCCAGTACTTC; CDR3 protein: CASSFKWGLRQGGEETQYF
J gene: TRBJ2-7; clone size: NA; D gene: NA; V gene: TRBV18; CDR3 DNA: TGTGCCAGCTCTCAAAACGCAGACTCCTACGAGCAGTACTTC; CDR3 protein: CASSQNADSYEQYF
J gene: TRBJ2-5; clone size: few; D gene: NA; V gene: TRBV7-3; CDR3 DNA: TGTGCCAGCAGCTTAACGGGGCAGGGGAAAGAGACCCAGTACTTC; CDR3 protein: CASSLTGQGKETQYF
J gene: TRBJ2-1; clone size: few; D gene: NA; V gene: TRBV5-5; CDR3 DNA: TGTGCCAGCAGCCTAGGGGGGACTCTCTTTTTGGAGCAGTTCTTC; CDR3 protein: CASSLGGTLFLEQFF
J gene: TRBJ2-7; clone size: few; D gene: NA; V gene: TRBV9; CDR3 DNA: TGTGCCAGCAGCCCAACGGGGAGTAGCTACGAGCAGTACTTC; CDR3 protein: CASSPTGSSYEQYF
J gene: TRBJ2-1; clone size: NA; D gene: TRBD2; V gene: TRBV24-1; CDR3 DNA: TGTGCCACCAGTGACGCGTCTAGCGGGGGGGCCTACAATGAGCAGTTCTTC; CDR3 protein: CATSDASSGGAYNEQFF
J gene: TRBJ1-6; clone size: NA; D gene: TRBD1; V gene: TRBV3-1; CDR3 DNA: TGTGCCAGCAGCCAAGCCCCTGGAGGGGGCCGCACTCGTTCACCCCTCCACTTT; CDR3 protein: CASSQAPGGGRTRSPLHF
J gene: TRBJ2-5; clone size: few; D gene: TRBD1; V gene: TRBV4-2; CDR3 DNA: TGTGCCAGCAGCCAAGATGGGGGACAGGGTTGGGAGACCCAGTACTTC; CDR3 protein: CASSQDGGQGWETQYF
J gene: TRBJ2-7; clone size: NA; D gene: NA; V gene: TRBV20-1; CDR3 DNA: TGCAGTGCTAGAGATCGGAAAGGGCTCCCTTCTCAGCAGTACTTC; CDR3 protein: CSARDRKGLPSQQYF
J gene: TRBJ2-7; clone size: many; D gene: NA; V gene: TRBV25-1; CDR3 DNA: TGTGCCAGCAGTGAGTCCTACGAGCAGTACTTC; CDR3 protein: CASSESYEQYF
J gene: TRBJ1-6; clone size: NA; D gene: NA; V gene: TRBV12-3/TRBV12-4; CDR3 DNA: TGTGCCAGCAGTTTATCTCTGGGCGATTCACCCCTCCACTTT; CDR3 protein: CASSLSLGDSPLHF
J gene: TRBJ2-1; clone size: NA; D gene: TRBD1; V gene: TRBV20-1; CDR3 DNA: TGCAGTGCTAGAGTCCGGGTTGGGACAGGGGGCTCCTACAATGAGCAGTTCTTC; CDR3 protein: CSARVRVGTGGSYNEQFF
J gene: TRBJ2-3; clone size: NA; D gene: NA; V gene: TRBV7-2; CDR3 DNA: TGTGCCAGCAGCCCCAATTGGGGGGGGCCAACAGATACGCAGTATTTT; CDR3 protein: CASSPNWGGPTDTQYF